The sequence of this T cell receptor (beta chain) was determined in a study of regulatory T cells in long-lasting Graves disease. CDR3-region Arm-PCR and iRepertoire HTBI primers produced the TCR beta libraries. TCRdb used MiXCR to reprocess the multiplex PCR reads, holding one entry per CDR3 protein. Among 360,000 or so distinct CDR3 sequences, roughly 17% were seen once, and the ten largest hold just under 30%. The time point here: newly diagnosed GD, antithyroid drugs for less than 3 months. Preparation of the TCR library used RNA extracted from PBMCs. The CDR3 runs 13 residues. From germline, CDR1 is SGHTA and CDR2 FQGNSA. Trimming took off 4 bases at V and 5 bases at J, with 11 bases between the two ends. These data also formed part of another study, on T cells in Graves' hyperthyroidism and ophthalmopathy.

The source was peripheral blood mononuclear cells (PBMCs), collected at new diagnosis, from a patient treated with antithyroid drugs. V usage is TRBV7-2 and J usage is TRBJ2-5; the D gene is possibly TRBD2 (6 bases). This TCR derives from a man aged 35-49 years with Graves disease. CDR3 sequence reads: CASSSGVGETQYF. CDR3 sequence (DNA): TGTGCCAGCAGCTCGGGGGTCGGGGAGACCCAGTACTTC.